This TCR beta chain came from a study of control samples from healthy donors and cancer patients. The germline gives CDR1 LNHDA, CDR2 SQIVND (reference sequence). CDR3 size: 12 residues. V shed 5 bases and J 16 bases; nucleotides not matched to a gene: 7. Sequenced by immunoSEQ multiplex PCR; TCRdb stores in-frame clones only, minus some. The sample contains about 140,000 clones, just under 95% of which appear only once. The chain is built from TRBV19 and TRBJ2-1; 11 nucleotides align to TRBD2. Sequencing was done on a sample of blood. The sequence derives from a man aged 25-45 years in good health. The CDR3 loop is CASSATSGMTFF. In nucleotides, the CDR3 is TGTGCCAGTAGTGCGACTAGCGGGATGACATTCTTC.